Below are 9 T cell receptor beta chains sequenced from a single sample in a study of cytomegalovirus exposure and HLA in healthy donors. TCRdb keeps only in-frame clones here, not all; method: immunoSEQ multiplex PCR. Found here are roughly 56,000 clones, just under 95% of them singletons; the top ten hold under 3%. Sequencing was performed on PBMCs. Receptor source: a young man in good health and CMV-seronegative.

The chain recombines TRBV2 with TRBJ1-4; 9 nucleotides match TRBD1. V was pared by 6 bases and J by 0 bases, with 5 bases of the junction left unmatched. CDR3 size: 16 residues. The germline V gene has CDR1 SNHLY and CDR2 FYNNEI. CDR3 sequence reads: CASRDRGPSTNEKLFF. CDR3 DNA sequence: TGTGCCAGCAGGGACAGGGGACCCTCAACTAATGAAAAACTGTTTTTT.

The chain uses TRBV28 and TRBJ1-1, with TRBD1 identical over 9 bases. The J segment lost 11 bases and the V segment lost 5 bases, leaving 12 bases of the junction unmatched. Per the germline V gene, CDR1 is MDHEN and CDR2 is SYDVKM. This CDR3 is built from 14 residues. The CDR3, as DNA: TGTGCCAGCAGTCCACCGGGACAGGGAATTGATGCTTTCTTT. Protein: CASSPPGQGIDAFF. Together with reference TRBV28 and TRBJ1-1, the CDR3 gives the full variable domain: DVKVTQSSRYLVKRTGEKVFLECVQDMDHENMFWYRQDPGLGLRLIYFSYDVKMKEKGDIPEGYSVSREKKERFSLILESASTNQTSMYLCASSPPGQGIDAFFGQGTRLTVV.

The chain uses TRBV7-2 and TRBJ1-5; 8 bases agree with TRBD1. Trimming cost V 3 bases and J 4 bases; bases outside gene matches: 5. CDR3 size: 15 residues. Per germline, CDR1 SGHTA and CDR2 FQGNSA. CDR3 protein: CASSLTGDRNQPQHF. In nucleotides, the CDR3 is TGTGCCAGCAGCTTGACAGGGGATCGAAATCAGCCCCAGCATTTT.

The chain employs TRBV5-1 and TRBJ2-2; 10 bases align to TRBD2. The germline V gene encodes CDR1 SGHRS and CDR2 YFSETQ. CDR3 size: 16 residues. J gave up 3 bases and V 5 bases, and 7 bases lay outside the gene matches. CDR3 sequence: CASRSLAGGDTGELFF. The CDR3 nucleotides read TGCGCCAGCAGATCGTTAGCGGGAGGAGACACCGGGGAGCTGTTTTTT. The whole variable domain, filled in from reference TRBV5-1 and TRBJ2-2, reads KAGVTQTPRYLIKTRGQQVTLSCSPISGHRSVSWYQQTPGQGLQFLFEYFSETQRNKGNFPGRFSGRQFSNSRSEMNVSTLELGDSALYLCASRSLAGGDTGELFFGEGSRLTVL.

This clone was counted once. This chain uses TRBV28 with TRBJ2-3; 7 bases agree with TRBD1. V lost 2 bases to trimming and J lost 3 bases; unmatched junction nucleotides: 14. This CDR3 is built from 18 residues. The germline V gene has CDR1 MDHEN and CDR2 SYDVKM. As DNA, the CDR3 is TGTGCCAGCAGTTTAGCCATAGTTGACAGGGCTTTAACAGATACGCAGTATTTT. This encodes CASSLAIVDRALTDTQYF.

The chain has TRBV6-5 and TRBJ1-5, with TRBD1 matching over 8 bases. J gave up 0 bases and V 6 bases, and 4 bases lay outside the gene matches. The CDR3 totals 15 residues. Germline V gene lookup returns CDR1 MNHEY and CDR2 SVGAGI. The CDR3 nucleotides are TGTGCCAGCAGGCCACAGGGGGGTAGCAATCAGCCCCAGCATTTT. Its translation is CASRPQGGSNQPQHF.

The rearrangement links TRBV4-3 to TRBJ1-5; D ambiguous. Germline V gene data show CDR1 as LGHNA and CDR2 as YSLEER. V was clipped by 0 bases and J by 4 bases, with 10 bases between them. CDR3 length: 15 amino acids. The CDR3 DNA follows: TGCGCCAGCAGCCAAGATTGGGAGACGAATCAGCCCCAGCATTTT. As protein: CASSQDWETNQPQHF.

The chain links TRBV6-5 to TRBJ2-1, with 8 positions matching TRBD1. The CDR3 is 16 residues long. Germline trimming cut 1 base from V and 5 bases from J; bases unmatched to any gene: 7. Per the germline V gene, CDR1 is MNHEY and CDR2 is SVGAGI. The CDR3 loop is CASSYFGQGYDNEQFF. Written as DNA, the CDR3 is TGTGCCAGCAGTTACTTTGGACAGGGTTACGACAATGAGCAGTTCTTC.

The genes are TRBV28 and TRBJ1-5, with 7 nucleotides matching TRBD1. V was pared by 6 bases and J by 1 base, with 6 bases of the junction left unmatched. CDR3 length: 15 amino acids. Per the germline V gene, CDR1 is MDHEN and CDR2 is SYDVKM. CDR3 sequence: CASSPTGSSNQPQHF. CDR3 DNA sequence: TGTGCCAGCAGCCCGACAGGGTCAAGCAATCAGCCCCAGCATTTT.